This is a list of T cell receptor beta chains from one sample in a study of cytomegalovirus exposure and HLA in healthy donors. Repertoires were generated with immunoSEQ multiplex PCR, while TCRdb's copy carries only in-frame clones and drops some. The sample yields around 150,000 clones, under 90% seen once. Sequenced input: PBMCs. These receptors came from a man between 18 and 35 years old in good health and CMV-seropositive. CDR3s include the opening cysteine and the closing phenylalanine or tryptophan. The order of the fields is J gene, V gene, CDR3 protein.

TRBJ1-2 | TRBV19 | CASSIPRGYTF
TRBJ1-5 | TRBV4-1 | CASSQTVSNQPQHF
TRBJ1-2 | TRBV19 | CASSKITGEMRGYTF
TRBJ2-1 | TRBV11-2 | CASSPRLRLAGGDEQFF
TRBJ2-1 | TRBV11-3 | CASSFDRLSSYNEQFF
TRBJ2-5 | TRBV20-1 | CSANSGETQYF
TRBJ2-6 | TRBV21-1 | CASSKVSLAGGFRGANVLTF
TRBJ2-2 | TRBV5-1 | CASKRGQGILTGELFF
TRBJ2-2 | TRBV14 | CASSQSRAGELFF
TRBJ2-1 | TRBV18 | CASSTGTSTYNEQFF
TRBJ2-7 | TRBV6-1 | CASSRSREQYF
TRBJ2-5 | TRBV5-1 | CASSPLWGQGETQYF
TRBJ2-5 | TRBV6-1 | CASSEEGDWETQYF
TRBJ1-1 | TRBV4-1 | CASSQAGIGTEAFF
TRBJ2-1 | TRBV4-1 | CASSQRLISYNEQFF
TRBJ1-2 | TRBV5-1 | CASSLVATVLSTYGYTF
TRBJ2-5 | TRBV19 | CASRRGQKLGETQYF
TRBJ2-1 | TRBV6-6 | CASSYRSSGSHNEQFF
TRBJ1-1 | TRBV25-1 | CFYTGNTEAFF
TRBJ2-7 | TRBV11-2 | CASGLADRGRGEQYF
TRBJ1-2 | TRBV9 | CASSVGRGGDGYTF
TRBJ2-1 | TRBV28 | CASRPTYNEQFF
TRBJ2-7 | TRBV13 | CASSFHTGAYEQYF
TRBJ1-1 | TRBV29-1 | CSGDREKNTEAFF
TRBJ2-5 | TRBV6-6 | CASRALGKETQYF
TRBJ2-3 | TRBV4-1 | CASSQIGTSGDTQYF
TRBJ1-2 | TRBV2 | CASTTENYGYTF
TRBJ2-7 | TRBV6-5 | CASSFRGHHPSYEQYF